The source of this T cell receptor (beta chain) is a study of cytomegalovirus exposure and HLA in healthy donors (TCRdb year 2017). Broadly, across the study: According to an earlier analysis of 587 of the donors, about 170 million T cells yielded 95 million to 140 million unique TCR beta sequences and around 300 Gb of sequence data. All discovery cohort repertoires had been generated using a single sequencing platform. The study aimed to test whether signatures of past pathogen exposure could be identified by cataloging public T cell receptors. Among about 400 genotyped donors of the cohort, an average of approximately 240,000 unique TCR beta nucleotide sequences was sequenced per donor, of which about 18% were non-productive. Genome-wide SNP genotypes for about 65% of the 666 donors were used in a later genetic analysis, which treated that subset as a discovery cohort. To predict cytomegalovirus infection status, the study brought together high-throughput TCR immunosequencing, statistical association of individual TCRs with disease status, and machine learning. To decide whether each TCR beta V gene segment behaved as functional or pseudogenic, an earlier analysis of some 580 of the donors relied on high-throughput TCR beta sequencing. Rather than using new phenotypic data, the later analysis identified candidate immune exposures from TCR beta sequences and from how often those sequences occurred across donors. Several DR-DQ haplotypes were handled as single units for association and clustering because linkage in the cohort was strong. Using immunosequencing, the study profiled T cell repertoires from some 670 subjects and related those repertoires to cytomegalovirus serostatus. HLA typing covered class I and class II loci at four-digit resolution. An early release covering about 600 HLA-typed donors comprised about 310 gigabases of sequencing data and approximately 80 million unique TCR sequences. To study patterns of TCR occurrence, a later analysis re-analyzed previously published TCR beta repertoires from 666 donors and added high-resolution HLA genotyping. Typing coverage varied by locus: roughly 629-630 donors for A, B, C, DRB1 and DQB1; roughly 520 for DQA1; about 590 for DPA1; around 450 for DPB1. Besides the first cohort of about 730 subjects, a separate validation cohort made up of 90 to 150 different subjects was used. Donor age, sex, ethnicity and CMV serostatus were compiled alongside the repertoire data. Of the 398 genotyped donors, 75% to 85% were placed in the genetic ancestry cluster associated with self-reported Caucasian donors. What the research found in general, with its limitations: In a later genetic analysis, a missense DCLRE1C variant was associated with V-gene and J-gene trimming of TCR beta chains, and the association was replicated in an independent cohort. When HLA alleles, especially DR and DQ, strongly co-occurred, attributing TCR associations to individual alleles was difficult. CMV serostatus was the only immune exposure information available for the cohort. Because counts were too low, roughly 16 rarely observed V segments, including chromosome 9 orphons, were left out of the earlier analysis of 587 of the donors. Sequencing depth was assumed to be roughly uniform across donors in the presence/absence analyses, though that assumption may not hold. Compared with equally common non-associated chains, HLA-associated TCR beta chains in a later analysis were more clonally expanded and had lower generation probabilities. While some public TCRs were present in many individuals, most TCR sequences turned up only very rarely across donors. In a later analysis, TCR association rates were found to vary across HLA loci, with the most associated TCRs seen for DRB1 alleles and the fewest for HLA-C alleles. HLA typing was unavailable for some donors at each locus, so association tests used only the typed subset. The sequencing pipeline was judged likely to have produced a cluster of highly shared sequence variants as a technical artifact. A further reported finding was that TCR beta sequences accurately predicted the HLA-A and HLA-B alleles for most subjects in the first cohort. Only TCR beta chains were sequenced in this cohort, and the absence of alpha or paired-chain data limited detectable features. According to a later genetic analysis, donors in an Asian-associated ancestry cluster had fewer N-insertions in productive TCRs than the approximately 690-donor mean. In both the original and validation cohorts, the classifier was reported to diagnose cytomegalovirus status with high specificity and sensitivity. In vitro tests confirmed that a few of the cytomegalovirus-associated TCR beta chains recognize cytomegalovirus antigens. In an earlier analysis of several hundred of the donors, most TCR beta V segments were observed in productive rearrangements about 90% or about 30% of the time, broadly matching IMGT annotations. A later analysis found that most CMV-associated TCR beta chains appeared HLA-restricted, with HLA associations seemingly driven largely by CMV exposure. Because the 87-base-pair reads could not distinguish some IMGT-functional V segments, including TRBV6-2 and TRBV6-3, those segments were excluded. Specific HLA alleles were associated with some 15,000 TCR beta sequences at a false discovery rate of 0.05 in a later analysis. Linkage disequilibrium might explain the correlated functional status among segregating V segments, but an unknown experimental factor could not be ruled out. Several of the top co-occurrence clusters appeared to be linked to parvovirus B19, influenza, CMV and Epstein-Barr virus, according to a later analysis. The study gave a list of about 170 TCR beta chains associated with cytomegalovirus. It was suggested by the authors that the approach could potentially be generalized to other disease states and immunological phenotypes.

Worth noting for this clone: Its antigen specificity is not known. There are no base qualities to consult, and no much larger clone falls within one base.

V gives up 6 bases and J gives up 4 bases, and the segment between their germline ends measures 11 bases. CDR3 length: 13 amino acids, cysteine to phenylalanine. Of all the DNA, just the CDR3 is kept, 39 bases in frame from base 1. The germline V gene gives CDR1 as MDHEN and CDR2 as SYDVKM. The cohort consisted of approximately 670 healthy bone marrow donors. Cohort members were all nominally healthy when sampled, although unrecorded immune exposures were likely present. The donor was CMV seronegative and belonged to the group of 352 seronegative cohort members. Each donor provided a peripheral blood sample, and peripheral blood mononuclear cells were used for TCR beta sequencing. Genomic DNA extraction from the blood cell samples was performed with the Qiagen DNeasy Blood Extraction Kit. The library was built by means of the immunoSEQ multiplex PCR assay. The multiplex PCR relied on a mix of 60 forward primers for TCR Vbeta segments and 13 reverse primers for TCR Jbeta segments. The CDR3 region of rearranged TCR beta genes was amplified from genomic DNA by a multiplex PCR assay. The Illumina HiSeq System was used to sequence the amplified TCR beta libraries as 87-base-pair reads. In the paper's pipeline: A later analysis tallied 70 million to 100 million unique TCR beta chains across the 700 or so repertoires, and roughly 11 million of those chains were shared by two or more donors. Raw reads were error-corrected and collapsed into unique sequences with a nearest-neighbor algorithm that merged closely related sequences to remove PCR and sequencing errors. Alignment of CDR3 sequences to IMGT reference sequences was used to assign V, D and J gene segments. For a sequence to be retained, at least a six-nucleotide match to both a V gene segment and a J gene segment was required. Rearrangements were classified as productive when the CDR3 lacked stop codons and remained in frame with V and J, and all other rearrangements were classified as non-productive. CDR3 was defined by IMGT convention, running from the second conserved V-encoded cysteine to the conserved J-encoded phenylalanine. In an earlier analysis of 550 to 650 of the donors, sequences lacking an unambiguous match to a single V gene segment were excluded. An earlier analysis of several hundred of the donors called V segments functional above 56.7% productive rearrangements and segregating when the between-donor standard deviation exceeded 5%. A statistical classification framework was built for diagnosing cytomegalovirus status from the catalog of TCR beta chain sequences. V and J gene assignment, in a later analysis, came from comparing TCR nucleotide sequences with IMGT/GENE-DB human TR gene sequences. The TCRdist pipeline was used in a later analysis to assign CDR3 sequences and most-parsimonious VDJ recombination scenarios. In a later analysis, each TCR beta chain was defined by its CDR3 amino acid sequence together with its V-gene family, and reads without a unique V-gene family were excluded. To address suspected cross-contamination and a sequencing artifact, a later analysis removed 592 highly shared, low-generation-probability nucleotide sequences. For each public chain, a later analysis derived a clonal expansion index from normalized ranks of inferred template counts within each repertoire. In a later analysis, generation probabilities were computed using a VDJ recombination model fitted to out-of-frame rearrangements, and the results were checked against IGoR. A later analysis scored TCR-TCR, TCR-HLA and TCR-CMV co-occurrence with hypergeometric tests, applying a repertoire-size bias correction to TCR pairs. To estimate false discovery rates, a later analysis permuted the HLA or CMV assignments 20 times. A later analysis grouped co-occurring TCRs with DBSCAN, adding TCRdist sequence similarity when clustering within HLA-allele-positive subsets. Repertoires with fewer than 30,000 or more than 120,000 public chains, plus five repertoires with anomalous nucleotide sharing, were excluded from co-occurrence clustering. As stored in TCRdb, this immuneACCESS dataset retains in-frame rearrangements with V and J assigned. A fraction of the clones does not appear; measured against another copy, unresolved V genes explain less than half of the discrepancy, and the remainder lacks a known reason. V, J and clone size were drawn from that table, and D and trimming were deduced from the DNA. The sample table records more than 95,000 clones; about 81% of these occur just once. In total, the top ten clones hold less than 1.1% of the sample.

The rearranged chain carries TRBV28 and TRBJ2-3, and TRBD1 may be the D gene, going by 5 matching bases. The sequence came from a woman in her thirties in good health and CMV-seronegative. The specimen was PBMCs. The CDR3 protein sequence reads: CASRAQGPDTQYF. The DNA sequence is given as TGTGCCAGCAGAGCTCAGGGTCCAGATACGCAGTATTTT.